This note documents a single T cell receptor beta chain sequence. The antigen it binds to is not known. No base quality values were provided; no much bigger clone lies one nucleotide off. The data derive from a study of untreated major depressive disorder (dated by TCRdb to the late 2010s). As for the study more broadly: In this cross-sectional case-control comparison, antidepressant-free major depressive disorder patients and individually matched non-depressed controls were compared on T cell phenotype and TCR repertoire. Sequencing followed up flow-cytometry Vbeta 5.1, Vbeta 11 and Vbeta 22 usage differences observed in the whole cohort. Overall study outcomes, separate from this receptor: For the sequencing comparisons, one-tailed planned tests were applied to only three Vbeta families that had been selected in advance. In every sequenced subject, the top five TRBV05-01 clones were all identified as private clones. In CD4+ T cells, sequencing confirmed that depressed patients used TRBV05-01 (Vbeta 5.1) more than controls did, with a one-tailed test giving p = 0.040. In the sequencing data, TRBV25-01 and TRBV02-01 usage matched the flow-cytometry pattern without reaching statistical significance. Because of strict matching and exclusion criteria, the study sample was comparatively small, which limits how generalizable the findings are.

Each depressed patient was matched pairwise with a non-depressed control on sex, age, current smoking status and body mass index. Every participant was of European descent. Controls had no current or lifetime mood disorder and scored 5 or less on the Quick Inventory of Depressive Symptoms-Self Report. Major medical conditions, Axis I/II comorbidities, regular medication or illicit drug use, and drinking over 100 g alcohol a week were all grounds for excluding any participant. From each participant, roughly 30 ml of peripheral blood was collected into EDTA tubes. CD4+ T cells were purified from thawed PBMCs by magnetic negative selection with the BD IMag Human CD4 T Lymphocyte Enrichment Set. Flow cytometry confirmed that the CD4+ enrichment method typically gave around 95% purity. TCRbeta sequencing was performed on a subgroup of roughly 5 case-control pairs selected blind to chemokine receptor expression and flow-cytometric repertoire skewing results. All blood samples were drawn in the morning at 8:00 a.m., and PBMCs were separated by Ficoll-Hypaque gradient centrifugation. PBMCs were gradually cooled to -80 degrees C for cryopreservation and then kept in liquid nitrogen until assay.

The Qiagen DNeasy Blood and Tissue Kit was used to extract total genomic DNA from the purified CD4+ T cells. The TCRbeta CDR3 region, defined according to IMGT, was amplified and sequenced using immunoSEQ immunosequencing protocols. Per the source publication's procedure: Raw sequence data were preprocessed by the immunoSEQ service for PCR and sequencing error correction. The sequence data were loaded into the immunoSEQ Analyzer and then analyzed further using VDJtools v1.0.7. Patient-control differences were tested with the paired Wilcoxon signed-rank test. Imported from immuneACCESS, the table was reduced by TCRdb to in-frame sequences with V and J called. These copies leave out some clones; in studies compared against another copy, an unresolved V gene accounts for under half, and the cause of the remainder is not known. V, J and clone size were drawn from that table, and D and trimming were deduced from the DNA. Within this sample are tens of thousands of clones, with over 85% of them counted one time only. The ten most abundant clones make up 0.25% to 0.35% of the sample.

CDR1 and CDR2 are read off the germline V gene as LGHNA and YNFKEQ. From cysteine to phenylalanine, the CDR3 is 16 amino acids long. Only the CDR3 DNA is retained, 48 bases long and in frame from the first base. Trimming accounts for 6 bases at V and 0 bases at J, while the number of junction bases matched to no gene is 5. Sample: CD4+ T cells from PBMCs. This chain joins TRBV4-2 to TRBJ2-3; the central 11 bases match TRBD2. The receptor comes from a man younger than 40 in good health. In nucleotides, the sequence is TGTGCCAGCAGACCCGGGACTAGCGGTAGCACAGATACGCAGTATTTT. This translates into CASRPGTSGSTDTQYF.